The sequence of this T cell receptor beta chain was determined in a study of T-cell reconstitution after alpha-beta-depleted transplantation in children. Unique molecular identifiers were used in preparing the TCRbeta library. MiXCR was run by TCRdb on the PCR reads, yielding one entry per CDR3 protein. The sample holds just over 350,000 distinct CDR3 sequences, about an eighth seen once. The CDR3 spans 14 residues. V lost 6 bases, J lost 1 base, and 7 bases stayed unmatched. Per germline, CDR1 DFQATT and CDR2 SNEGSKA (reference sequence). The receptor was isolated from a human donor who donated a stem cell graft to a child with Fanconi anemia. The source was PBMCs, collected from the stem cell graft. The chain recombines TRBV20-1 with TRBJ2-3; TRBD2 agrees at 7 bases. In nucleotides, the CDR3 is TGCAGTGCAGGTGCTAGCGGAGGCACAGATACGCAGTATTTT. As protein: CSAGASGGTDTQYF.